This TCR beta chain was observed in a study of OX40 agonist ivuxolimab in advanced cancers. Whole-study results and caveats: Compared with CD4+, CD8+ T cells on average had more expanded clones.

CDR1 is SGHTA, CDR2 FQGNSA, per germline. With 5 bases removed from V and 3 bases from J, the gap between germline ends came to 11 bases. The CDR3 spans 14 residues. The method was immunoSEQ multiplex PCR; TCRdb's version includes in-frame clones alone and lacks a portion of them. The sample holds 50,000 to 65,000 clones; roughly nine tenths are singletons and the top ten take 0.85% to 1.4%. On this clone: As yet, its antigen is unknown. The sample contains more than one DNA sequence encoding this CDR3.

Sequencing used CD4+ or CD8+ T cells sorted from blood, obtained in a trial of the OX40 agonist ivuxolimab. V usage is TRBV7-2 and J usage is TRBJ2-1; D gene ambiguous. The clonotype was recovered from an adult with an advanced solid tumor such as melanoma, head and neck, liver or kidney cancer. The CDR3, as DNA: TGTGCCAGCAGCCCTGGGTTGGACTACAATGAGCAGTTCTTC. It is translated as CASSPGLDYNEQFF.